One and the same sample provided the 5 T cell receptor beta chains below, sequenced in a study of metastatic and nonmetastatic thyroid tumors. TCRdb re-clonotyped the PCR reads through MiXCR. The sample lists more than 20,000 clones; about an eighth were seen once. Among the patients, none had received any treatment before thyroid surgery. Specimen: blood. All receptors derive from a female donor with papillary thyroid cancer or a benign thyroid nodule (not recorded which). Some clones in this sample may be carry-over from other donors' samples.

At least ten counts were recorded for this clone. The J gene is TRBJ2-1, the V gene TRBV2; the match to TRBD2 covers 9 bases. Germline values: CDR1 SNHLY, CDR2 FYNNEI. V trimming: 1 base; J trimming: 8 bases; junction bases outside the gene matches: 6. The CDR3 is 15 amino acids. The CDR3 DNA follows: TGTGCCAGCAGTGAAGGTAGCGGGAGACCCGATGAGCAGTTCTTC. It encodes CASSEGSGRPDEQFF.

This clone appeared many times. This chain connects TRBV5-5 to TRBJ2-3; D possibly matches TRBD1 or TRBD2 (5 bases each). Germline lookup yields CDR1 SGHKS and CDR2 YYEKEE (reference sequence). This CDR3 contains 14 residues. Trimming removed 2 bases from V and 8 bases from J, with 15 bases in between. In nucleotides, the CDR3 is TGTGCCAGCAGCTTTGGGACGGCTTCATCTACGCAGTATTTT. It translates to CASSFGTASSTQYF.

Within the sample, this clone is medium-sized (0.01 to 0.1%). V usage is TRBV4-1 and J usage is TRBJ2-7; D not certain. This CDR3 is built from 15 residues. The germline V gene has CDR1 MGHRA and CDR2 YSYEKL. V was shortened by 1 base and J by 0 bases, with 10 bases between the two germline ends. CDR3 coding DNA: TGCGCCAGCAGCCAAGGAGAAAGCCCCTCCTACGAGCAGTACTTC. Its protein is CASSQGESPSYEQYF.

The chain links TRBV2 to TRBJ1-5; D gene ambiguous. Trimming cost V 1 base and J 7 bases, with 11 bases left between them. This CDR3 region has 14 residues. The germline V gene encodes CDR1 SNHLY and CDR2 FYNNEI. CDR3 nucleotides: TGTGCCAGCAGTGAAGACAGTCGTTACCAGCCCCAGCATTTT. Amino acid sequence: CASSEDSRYQPQHF.

By sample fraction, this clone is medium-sized. The chain recombines TRBV5-1 with TRBJ1-2; D may be TRBD1 (5 bases). The V gene lost 0 bases and the J gene lost 0 bases, with 12 bases spanning the gap. The CDR3 totals 16 residues. Germline assignment: CDR1 SGHRS and CDR2 YFSETQ. CDR3 region: CASSLEGELPNYGYTF. The CDR3 DNA reads TGCGCCAGCAGCTTGGAAGGGGAGCTCCCTAACTATGGCTACACCTTC.